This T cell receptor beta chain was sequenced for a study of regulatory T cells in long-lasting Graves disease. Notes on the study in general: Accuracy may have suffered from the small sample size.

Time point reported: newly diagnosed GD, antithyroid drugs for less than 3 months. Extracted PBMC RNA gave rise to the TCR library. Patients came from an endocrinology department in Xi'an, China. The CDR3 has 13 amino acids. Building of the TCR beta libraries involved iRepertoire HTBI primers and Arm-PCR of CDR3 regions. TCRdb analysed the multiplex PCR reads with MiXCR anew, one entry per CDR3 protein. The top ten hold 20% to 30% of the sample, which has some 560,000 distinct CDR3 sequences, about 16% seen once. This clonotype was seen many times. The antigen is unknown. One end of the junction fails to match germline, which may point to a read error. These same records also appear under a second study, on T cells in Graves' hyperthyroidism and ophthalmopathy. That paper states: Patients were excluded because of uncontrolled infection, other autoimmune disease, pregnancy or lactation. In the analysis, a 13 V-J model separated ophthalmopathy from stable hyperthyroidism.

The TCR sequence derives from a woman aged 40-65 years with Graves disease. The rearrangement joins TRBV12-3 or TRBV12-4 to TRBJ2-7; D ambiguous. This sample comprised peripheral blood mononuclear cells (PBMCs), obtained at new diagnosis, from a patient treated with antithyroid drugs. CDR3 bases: TGTGCCAGCAGCTTAGAACAGACCTACGAGCAGTACTTC. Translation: CASSLEQTYEQYF.